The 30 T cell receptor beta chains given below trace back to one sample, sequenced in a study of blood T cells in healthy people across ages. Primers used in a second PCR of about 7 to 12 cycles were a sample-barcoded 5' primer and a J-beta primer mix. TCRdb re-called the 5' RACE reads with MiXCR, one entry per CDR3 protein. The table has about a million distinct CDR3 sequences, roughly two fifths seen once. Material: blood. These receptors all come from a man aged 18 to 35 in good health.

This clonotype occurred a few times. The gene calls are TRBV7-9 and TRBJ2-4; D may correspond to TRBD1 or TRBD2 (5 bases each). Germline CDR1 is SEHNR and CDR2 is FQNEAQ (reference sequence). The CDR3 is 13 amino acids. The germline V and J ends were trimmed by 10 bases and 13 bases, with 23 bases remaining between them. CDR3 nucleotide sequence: TGTGCCATCTTGACTAACCGGGACCGCATACAGTACTTC. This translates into CAILTNRDRIQYF.

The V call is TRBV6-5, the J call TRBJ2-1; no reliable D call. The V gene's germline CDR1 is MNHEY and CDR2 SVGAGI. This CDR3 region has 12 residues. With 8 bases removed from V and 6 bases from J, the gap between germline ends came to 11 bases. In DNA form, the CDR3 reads TGTGCCAGCGGTCTGACGGCCAATGAGCAGTTCTTC. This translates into CASGLTANEQFF.

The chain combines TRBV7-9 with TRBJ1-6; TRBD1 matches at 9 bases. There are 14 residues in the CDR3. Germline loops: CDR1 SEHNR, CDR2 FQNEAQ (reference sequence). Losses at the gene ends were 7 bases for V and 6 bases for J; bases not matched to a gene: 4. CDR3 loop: CASTQGACNSPLHF. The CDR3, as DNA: TGTGCCAGCACACAGGGGGCATGTAATTCACCCCTCCACTTT.

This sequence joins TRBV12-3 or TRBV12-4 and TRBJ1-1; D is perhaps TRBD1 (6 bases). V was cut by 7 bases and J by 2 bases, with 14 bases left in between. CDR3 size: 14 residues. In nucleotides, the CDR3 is TGTGCCAGCATTGAGACAGGATTTAACACTGAAGCTTTCTTT. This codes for CASIETGFNTEAFF.

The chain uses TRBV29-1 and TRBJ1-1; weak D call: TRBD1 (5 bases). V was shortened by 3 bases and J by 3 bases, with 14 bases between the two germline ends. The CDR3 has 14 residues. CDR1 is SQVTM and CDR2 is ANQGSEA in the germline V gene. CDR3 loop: CSVERDGYYTEAFF. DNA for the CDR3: TGCAGCGTTGAGCGGGACGGATATTACACTGAAGCTTTCTTT.

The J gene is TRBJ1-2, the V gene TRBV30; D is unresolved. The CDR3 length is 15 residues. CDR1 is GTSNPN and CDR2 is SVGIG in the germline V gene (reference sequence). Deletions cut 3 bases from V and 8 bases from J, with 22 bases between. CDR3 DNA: TGTGCCTGGAGCGGCAGTTCTGAGGGTTTTCGGGGCTACACCTTC. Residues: CAWSGSSEGFRGYTF.

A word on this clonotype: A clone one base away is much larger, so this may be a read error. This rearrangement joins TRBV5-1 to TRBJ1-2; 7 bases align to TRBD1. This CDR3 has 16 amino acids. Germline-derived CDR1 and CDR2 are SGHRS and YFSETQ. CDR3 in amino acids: CASSLEGTEANYGYIF. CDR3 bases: TGCGCCAGCAGCTTGGAAGGGACAGAAGCTAACTATGGCTACATCTTC.

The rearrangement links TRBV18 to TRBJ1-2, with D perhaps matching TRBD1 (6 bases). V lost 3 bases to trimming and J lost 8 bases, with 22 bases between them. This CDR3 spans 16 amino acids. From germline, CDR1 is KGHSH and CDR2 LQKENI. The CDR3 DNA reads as TGTGCCAGCTCACCGACTTCGGGCCTTCCAGGGGACGGCTACACCTTC. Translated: CASSPTSGLPGDGYTF. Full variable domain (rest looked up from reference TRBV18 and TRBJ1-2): NAGVMQNPRHLVRRRGQEARLRCSPMKGHSHVYWYRQLPEEGLKFMVYLQKENIIDESGMPKERFSAEFPKEGPSILRIQQVVRGDSAAYFCASSPTSGLPGDGYTFGSGTRLTVV.

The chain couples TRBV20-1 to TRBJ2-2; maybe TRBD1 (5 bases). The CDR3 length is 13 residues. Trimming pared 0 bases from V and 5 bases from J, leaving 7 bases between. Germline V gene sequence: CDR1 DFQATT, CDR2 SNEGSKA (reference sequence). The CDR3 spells CSARDRQTGELFF. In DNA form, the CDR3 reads TGCAGTGCTAGAGATCGACAGACCGGGGAGCTGTTTTTT.

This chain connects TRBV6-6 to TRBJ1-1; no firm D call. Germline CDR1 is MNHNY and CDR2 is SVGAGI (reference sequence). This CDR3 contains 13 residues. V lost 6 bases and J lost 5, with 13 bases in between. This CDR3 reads CASSPVWSTEAFF. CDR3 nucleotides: TGTGCCAGCAGCCCTGTTTGGAGTACTGAAGCTTTCTTT.

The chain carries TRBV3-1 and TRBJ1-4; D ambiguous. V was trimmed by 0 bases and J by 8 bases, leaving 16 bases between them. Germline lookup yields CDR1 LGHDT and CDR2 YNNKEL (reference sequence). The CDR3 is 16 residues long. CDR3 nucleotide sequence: TGTGCCAGCAGCCAAGATCTGTCGGCAGGCAAGGAAAAACTGTTTTTT. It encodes CASSQDLSAGKEKLFF.

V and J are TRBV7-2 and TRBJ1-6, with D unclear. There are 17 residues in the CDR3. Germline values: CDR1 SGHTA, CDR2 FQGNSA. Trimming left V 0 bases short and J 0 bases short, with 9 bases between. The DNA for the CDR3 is TGTGCCAGCAGCTTAGCGTTCGGGGACTCCTATAATTCACCCCTCCACTTT. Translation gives CASSLAFGDSYNSPLHF.

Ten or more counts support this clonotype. This chain's CDR3 is CASSPFEDYGYTF. DNA of the CDR3: TGCGCCAGCAGCCCTTTTGAGGACTATGGCTACACCTTC. J is TRBJ1-2 and V is TRBV4-3; no clear D gene. CDR1 is LGHNA and CDR2 is YSLEER in the germline V gene. The CDR3 runs 13 residues. Trimming pared 4 bases from V and 3 bases from J, leaving 9 bases between.

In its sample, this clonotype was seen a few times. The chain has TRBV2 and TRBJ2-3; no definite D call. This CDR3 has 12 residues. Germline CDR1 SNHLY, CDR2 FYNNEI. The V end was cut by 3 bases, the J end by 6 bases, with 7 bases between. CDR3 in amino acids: CASSDRPDTQYF. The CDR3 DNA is TGTGCCAGCAGTGACAGGCCGGATACGCAGTATTTT.

CDR3 in amino acids: CAISEGDLGANVLTF. The CDR3 nucleotides read TGTGCCATCAGTGAAGGGGACCTAGGGGCCAACGTCCTGACTTTC. The chain is built from TRBV10-3 and TRBJ2-6; D assignment may be TRBD1 or TRBD2 (5 bases each). Trimming took 3 bases from V and 4 from J, leaving 10 bases between them. Germline CDR1 ENHRY, CDR2 SYGVKD. The CDR3 is made up of 15 amino acids.

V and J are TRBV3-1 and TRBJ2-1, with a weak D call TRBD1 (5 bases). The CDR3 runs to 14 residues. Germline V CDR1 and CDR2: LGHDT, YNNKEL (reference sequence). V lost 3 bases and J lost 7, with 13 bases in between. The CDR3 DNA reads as TGTGCCAGCAGCCAGGCGATTGGGGCGAATGAGCAGTTCTTC. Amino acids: CASSQAIGANEQFF.

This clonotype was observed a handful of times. The CDR3 bases are TGTGCCAGCAGCCCGACCAGGGGGCAGGCTTTCTTT. This codes for CASSPTRGQAFF. The chain recombines TRBV7-3 with TRBJ1-1; 8 bases fit TRBD1. The CDR3 is 12 residues long. Germline lookup yields CDR1 SGHTA and CDR2 FQGTGA. V lost 5 bases, J lost 11 bases, and 7 bases stayed unmatched.

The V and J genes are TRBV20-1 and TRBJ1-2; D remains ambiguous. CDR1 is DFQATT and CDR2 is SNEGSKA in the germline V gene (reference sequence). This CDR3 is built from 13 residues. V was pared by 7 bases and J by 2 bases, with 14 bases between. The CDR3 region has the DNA TGCAGTGGCATTTCCGGATCCAACTATGGCTACACCTTC. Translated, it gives CSGISGSNYGYTF.

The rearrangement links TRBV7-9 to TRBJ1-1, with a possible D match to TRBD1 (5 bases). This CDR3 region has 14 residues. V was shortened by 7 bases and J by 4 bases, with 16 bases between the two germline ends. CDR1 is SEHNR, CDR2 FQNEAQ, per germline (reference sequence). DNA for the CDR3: TGTGCCAGCACCCAGGACGGGACTCGCACTGAAGCTTTCTTT. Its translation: CASTQDGTRTEAFF. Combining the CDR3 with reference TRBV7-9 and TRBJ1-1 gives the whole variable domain DTGVSQNPRHKITKRGQNVTFRCDPISEHNRLYWYRQTLGQGPEFLTYFQNEAQLEKSRLLSDRFSAERPKGSFSTLEIQRTEQGDSAMYLCASTQDGTRTEAFFGQGTRLTVV.

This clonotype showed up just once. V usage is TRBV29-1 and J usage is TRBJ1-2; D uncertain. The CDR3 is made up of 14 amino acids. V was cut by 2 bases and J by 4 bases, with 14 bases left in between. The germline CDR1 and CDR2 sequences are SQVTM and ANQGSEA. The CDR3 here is CSVEKRLSGYGYTF. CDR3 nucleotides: TGCAGCGTTGAAAAAAGGCTATCGGGCTATGGCTACACCTTC. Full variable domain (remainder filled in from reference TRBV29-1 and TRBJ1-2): SAVISQKPSRDICQRGTSLTIQCQVDSQVTMMFWYRQQPGQSLTLIATANQGSEATYESGFVIDKFPISRPNLTFSTLTVSNMSPEDSSIYLCSVEKRLSGYGYTFGSGTRLTVV.

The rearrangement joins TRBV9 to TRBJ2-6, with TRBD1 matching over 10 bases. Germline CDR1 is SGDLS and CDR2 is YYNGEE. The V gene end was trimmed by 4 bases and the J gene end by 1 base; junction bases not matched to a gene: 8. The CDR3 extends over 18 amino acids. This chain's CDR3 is CASSSKGQGISGANVLTF. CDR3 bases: TGTGCCAGCAGCTCCAAGGGACAGGGGATTTCTGGGGCCAACGTCCTGACTTTC.

In nucleotides, the CDR3 is TGTGCCAGCAGCCTCGAGGGAGGGGCAGGTGGCTACACCTTC. It is translated as CASSLEGGAGGYTF. The V and J genes are TRBV11-2 and TRBJ1-2; D possibly corresponds to TRBD1 (5 bases). The germline CDR1 and CDR2 sequences are SGHAT and FQNNGV. V was cut by 5 bases and J by 7 bases, with 17 bases left in between. This CDR3 is built from 14 residues.

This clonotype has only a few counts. The CDR3 loop is CASSPTSGGNNEQFF. CDR3 nucleotides: TGTGCCAGCAGCCCGACTAGCGGGGGAAACAATGAGCAGTTCTTC. V and J are TRBV12-3 or TRBV12-4 and TRBJ2-1, with 12 positions matching TRBD2. The CDR3 is 15 residues long. After removal of 6 bases from V and 5 bases from J, the junction contained 5 bases not matched to a gene.

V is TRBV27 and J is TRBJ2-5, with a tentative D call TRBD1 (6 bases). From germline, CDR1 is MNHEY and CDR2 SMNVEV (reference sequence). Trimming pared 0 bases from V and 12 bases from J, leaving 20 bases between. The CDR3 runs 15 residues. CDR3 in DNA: TGTGCCAGCAGTTTATCGTGGGGGCACGGTCCTTTGGAGTACTTC. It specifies CASSLSWGHGPLEYF.

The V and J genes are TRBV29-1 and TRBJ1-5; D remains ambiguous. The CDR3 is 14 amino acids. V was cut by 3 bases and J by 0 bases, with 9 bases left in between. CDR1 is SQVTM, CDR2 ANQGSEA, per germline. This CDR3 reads CSVDGGNSNQPQHF. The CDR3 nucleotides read TGCAGCGTTGACGGAGGAAATAGCAATCAGCCCCAGCATTTT.

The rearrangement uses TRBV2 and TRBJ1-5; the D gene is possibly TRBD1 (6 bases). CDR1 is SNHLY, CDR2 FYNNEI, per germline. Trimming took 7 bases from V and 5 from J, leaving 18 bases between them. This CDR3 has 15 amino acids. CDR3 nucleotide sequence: TGTGCCAGCAATGTAATGGTCGGGGGGCATCAGCCCCAGCATTTT. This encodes CASNVMVGGHQPQHF.

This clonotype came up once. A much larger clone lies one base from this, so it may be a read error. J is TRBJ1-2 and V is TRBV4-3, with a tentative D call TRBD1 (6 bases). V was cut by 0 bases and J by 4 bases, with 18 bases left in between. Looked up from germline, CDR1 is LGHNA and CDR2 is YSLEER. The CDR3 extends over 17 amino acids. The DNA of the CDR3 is TGCGCCAGCAGCCAAGATAGTGGGAGTAGCAGGGGCTATGGCTACACCTTC. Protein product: CASSQDSGSSRGYGYTF.

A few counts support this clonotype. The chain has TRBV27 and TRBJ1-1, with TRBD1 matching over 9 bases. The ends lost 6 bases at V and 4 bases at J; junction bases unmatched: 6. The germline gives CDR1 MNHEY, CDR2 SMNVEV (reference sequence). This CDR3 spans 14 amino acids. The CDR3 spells CASSLSQGATEAFF. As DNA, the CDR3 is TGTGCCAGCAGCTTGTCACAGGGGGCCACTGAAGCTTTCTTT.

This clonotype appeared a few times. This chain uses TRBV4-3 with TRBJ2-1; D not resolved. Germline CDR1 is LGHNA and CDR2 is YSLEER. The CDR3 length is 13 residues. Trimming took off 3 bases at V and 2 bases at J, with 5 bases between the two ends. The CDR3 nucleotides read TGCGCCAGCAGCCAGTCGGCCTACAATGAGCAGTTCTTC. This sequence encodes CASSQSAYNEQFF.

CDR3 region: CASSEWQGSYGYTF. CDR3 bases: TGTGCCAGCAGTGAATGGCAGGGATCCTATGGCTACACCTTC. V and J are TRBV25-1 and TRBJ1-2, with TRBD1 as a possible D gene (5 bases). CDR1 is MGHDK and CDR2 is SYGVNS in the germline V gene. V was clipped by 1 base and J by 4 bases, with 10 bases between them. The CDR3 loop spans 14 amino acids.